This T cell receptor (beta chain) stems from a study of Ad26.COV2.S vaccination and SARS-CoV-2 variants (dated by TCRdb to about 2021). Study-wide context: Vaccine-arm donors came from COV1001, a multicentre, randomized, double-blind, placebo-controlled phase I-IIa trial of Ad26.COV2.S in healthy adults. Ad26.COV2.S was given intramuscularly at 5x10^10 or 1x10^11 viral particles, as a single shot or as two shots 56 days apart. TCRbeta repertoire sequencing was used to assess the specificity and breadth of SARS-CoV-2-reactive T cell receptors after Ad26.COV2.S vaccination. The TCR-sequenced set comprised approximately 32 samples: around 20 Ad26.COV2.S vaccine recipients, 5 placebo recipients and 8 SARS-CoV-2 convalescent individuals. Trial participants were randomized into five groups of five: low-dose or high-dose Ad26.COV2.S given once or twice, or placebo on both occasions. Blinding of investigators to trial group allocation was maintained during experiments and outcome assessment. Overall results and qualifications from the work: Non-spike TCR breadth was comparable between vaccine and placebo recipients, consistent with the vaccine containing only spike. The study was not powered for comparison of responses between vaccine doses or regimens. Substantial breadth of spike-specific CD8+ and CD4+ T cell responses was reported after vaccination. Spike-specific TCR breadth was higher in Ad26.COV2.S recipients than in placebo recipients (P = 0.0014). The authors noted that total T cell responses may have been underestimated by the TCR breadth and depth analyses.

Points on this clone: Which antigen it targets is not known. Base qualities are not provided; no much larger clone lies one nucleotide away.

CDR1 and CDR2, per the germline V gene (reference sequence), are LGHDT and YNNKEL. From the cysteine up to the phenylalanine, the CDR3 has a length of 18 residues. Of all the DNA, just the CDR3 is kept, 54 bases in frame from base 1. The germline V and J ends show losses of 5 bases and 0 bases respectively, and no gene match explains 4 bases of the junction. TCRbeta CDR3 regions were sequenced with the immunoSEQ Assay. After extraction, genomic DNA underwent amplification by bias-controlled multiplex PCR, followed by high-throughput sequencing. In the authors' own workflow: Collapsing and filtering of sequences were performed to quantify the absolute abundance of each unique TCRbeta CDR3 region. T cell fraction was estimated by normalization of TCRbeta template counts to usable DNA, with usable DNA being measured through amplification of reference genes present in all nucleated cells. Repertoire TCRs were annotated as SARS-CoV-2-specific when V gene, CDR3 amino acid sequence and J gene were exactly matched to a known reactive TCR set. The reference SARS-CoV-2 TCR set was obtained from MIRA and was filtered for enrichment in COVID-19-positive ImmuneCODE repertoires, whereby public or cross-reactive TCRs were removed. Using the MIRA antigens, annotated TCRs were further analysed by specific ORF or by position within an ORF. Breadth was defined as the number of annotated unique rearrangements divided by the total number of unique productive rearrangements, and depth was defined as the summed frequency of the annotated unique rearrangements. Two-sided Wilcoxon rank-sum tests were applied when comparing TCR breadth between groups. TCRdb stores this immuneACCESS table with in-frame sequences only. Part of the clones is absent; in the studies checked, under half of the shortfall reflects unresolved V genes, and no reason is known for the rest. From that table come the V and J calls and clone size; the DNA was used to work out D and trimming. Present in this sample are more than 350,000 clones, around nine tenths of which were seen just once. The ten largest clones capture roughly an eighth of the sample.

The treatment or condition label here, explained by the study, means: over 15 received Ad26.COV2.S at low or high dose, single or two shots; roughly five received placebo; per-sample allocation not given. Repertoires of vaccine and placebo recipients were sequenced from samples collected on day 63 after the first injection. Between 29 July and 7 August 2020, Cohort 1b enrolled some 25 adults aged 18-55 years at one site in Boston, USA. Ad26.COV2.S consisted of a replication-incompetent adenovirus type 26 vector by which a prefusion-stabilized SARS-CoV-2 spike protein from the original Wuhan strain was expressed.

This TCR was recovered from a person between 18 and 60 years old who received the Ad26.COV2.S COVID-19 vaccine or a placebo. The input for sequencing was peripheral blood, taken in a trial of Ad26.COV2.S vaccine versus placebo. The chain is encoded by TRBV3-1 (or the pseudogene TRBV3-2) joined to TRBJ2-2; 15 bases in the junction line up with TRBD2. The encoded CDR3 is CASSAGLAGGPNTGELFF. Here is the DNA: TGTGCCAGCAGCGCGGGACTAGCGGGAGGACCGAACACCGGGGAGCTGTTTTTT.